The clone carrying this T cell receptor beta chain showed up just a few times. Its antigen is unknown. The data were taken from a study of regulatory T cells in long-lasting Graves disease. Trimming cost V 5 bases and J 4 bases; bases outside gene matches: 3. In germline, CDR1 is SEHNR, CDR2 FQNEAQ (reference sequence). The CDR3 extends over 15 amino acids. HTBI primers from iRepertoire and Arm-PCR of CDR3 regions yielded the TCR beta libraries. Methods used by the authors: Detected in the samples were 62 TRBV and approximately 14 TRBJ segments. Via MiXCR, TCRdb re-called the multiplex PCR reads, giving one row per CDR3 protein. Here the V and J calls rest on TCRdb's processing, not on the authors' analysis. The table has about 530,000 distinct CDR3 sequences, about 16% seen once. Findings and caveats of the study: Newly diagnosed patients shared more than 750 public clonotypes; persistent patients shared approximately 2,700.

Noted time point: newly diagnosed GD, antithyroid drugs for less than 3 months. With RNA extracted from PBMCs as input, the TCR library was made. This sample also belongs to another study, concerning T cells in Graves' hyperthyroidism and ophthalmopathy. That source notes: A patient was excluded if there was uncontrolled infection, other autoimmune disease, pregnancy or lactation.

The chain uses TRBV7-9 and TRBJ2-2; 11 nucleotides agree with TRBD1. Sample: peripheral blood mononuclear cells (PBMCs), taken at new diagnosis, from a patient treated with antithyroid drugs. This sequence originates from a woman aged 35-60 years with Graves disease. CDR3 DNA: TGTGCCAGCAGCCATGGGACAGGGGGCACCGGGGAGCTGTTTTTT. It translates to CASSHGTGGTGELFF.